Below are 4 T cell receptor beta chains sequenced from a single sample in a study of shared clonotypes between healthy human individuals. The data were produced by immunoSEQ multiplex PCR, yet TCRdb's version contains in-frame clones alone and is incomplete. Of 2 million to 2.5 million clones listed, 80% to 95% are singletons. The sequencing input was naive CD4+ T cells from PBMCs. Subset given: CD45RA+ positively selected. These receptors originate from a young man in good health. Some clones in this sample may be carry-over from other donors' samples.

V gene TRBV7-2 combines with J gene TRBJ2-7; D is undetermined. Trimming shortened V by 3 bases and J by 7 bases, and 10 bases separated the two germline ends. Per the germline V gene, CDR1 is SGHTA and CDR2 is FQGNSA. This CDR3 contains 12 residues. The CDR3 DNA is TGTGCCAGCAGCTTTTCCTCCGGGGAGCAGTACTTC. This sequence encodes CASSFSSGEQYF.

Concerning this clone: The same CDR3 also results from other DNA sequences found in this sample. The chain recombines TRBV29-1 with TRBJ2-3; D may be TRBD1 or TRBD2 (5 bases each). The length of the CDR3 is 13 residues. The germline V gene has CDR1 SQVTM and CDR2 ANQGSEA. Between the trimmed V and J ends, which lost 4 bases and 1 base, there was a span of 9 bases. The CDR3 DNA reads as TGCAGCGTTGTACGGGGCGGCACAGATACGCAGTATTTT. Translated, it gives CSVVRGGTDTQYF.

A word on this clone: This specimen includes other DNA sequences encoding the same CDR3. The V gene is TRBV28, the J gene TRBJ1-2; D gene ambiguous. Per the germline V gene, CDR1 is MDHEN and CDR2 is SYDVKM. The ends were cut back, 3 bases at V and 8 bases at J, with 7 bases in the middle. This CDR3 region has 11 residues. In DNA form, the CDR3 reads TGTGCCAGCAGTTTGGTGGGGGGCTACACCTTC. Translated, it gives CASSLVGGYTF.

This chain uses TRBV28 with TRBJ2-5; TRBD2 is a possible D gene (6 bases). Trimming left V 6 bases short and J 4 bases short, with 18 bases between. The CDR3 runs to 15 residues. CDR1 and CDR2 (germline): MDHEN, SYDVKM. The CDR3 region is CASSHGGAGGETQYF. As DNA, the CDR3 is TGTGCCAGCAGCCACGGCGGGGCGGGTGGAGAGACCCAGTACTTC.